The present T cell receptor (beta chain) was sequenced within a study of cytotoxic CD8 clonotypes in ibrutinib-treated CLL. As concerns this clone: Its antigen is still unknown.

Study-wide results and caveats: Clonality was elevated at ibrutinib response and had returned toward baseline at progression.

A 1 in 200,000 to 1 in 1 million T cell depth was the sequencing target. TCRdb keeps only in-frame clones here, not all; method: immunoSEQ multiplex PCR. The sample shows about 28,000 clones, around three fifths of them seen only once. Deletions cut 6 bases from V and 1 base from J, with 12 bases between. The CDR3 spans 14 residues. Germline V gene sequence: CDR1 KGHSH, CDR2 LQKENI. Sample: PBMCs, taken before ibrutinib treatment. This sequence joins TRBV18 and TRBJ1-2, with D unclear. This TCR was sampled from a human donor with chronic lymphocytic leukemia. The CDR3 loop is CASSPSGSNYGYTF. The CDR3 DNA is TGTGCCAGCTCCCCAAGTGGCAGTAACTATGGCTACACCTTC.